This T cell receptor beta chain was sequenced in a study of cytomegalovirus exposure and HLA in healthy donors. Amplification used 60 Vbeta primers and 13 Jbeta primers. TCRdb's table, derived via immunoSEQ multiplex PCR, lists solely in-frame clones and lacks some. The sample yields roughly 150,000 clones, around three quarters seen once. Healthy bone marrow donors made up the donors. The germline V gene encodes CDR1 MNHEY and CDR2 SMNVEV (reference sequence). V lost 5 bases to trimming and J lost 0 bases; unmatched junction nucleotides: 11. CDR3 size: 17 residues. Material: PBMCs. The clonotype comes from a male donor in good health and CMV-seronegative. The chain couples TRBV27 to TRBJ2-3; 7 bases line up with TRBD1. The CDR3 loop is CASSRRDSISSTDTQYF. Written as DNA, the CDR3 is TGTGCCAGCAGTCGACGGGACAGTATTTCTAGCACAGATACGCAGTATTTT.